This T cell receptor (beta chain) was retrieved from a study of technical replicates of blood from a handful of donors. Sequenced by immunoSEQ multiplex PCR; TCRdb stores in-frame clones only, minus some. Found here are 75,000 to 90,000 clones, approximately 91% of them singletons; the top ten hold around 0.37%. The receptor's source is a human donor in good health. Specimen: T cells isolated from PBMCs.

The chain's CDR3 is CASSSNSNEQFF. The CDR3 DNA follows: TGTGCCAGCAGCTCTAACAGCAATGAGCAGTTCTTC. The chain couples TRBV7-3 to TRBJ2-1; D is unresolved. Trimming cost V 4 bases and J 6 bases, with 7 bases left between them. CDR3 size: 12 residues. From germline, CDR1 is SGHTA and CDR2 FQGTGA.